Presented here are 14 T cell receptor beta chains from one specimen sequenced in a study of shared clonotypes between healthy human individuals. Sequencing was performed with immunoSEQ multiplex PCR; in TCRdb, only in-frame clones are kept and a portion is missing. The sample shows roughly 2.4 million clones, approximately 95% of them seen only once. The sample taken for sequencing was naive CD4+ T cells sorted from blood. The subset is: CD45RA+ positively selected. The receptors originated from a young man in good health.

This clone was counted a single time. The same CDR3 is also encoded by other DNA sequences in this sample. The chain combines TRBV7-2 with TRBJ2-1; D is possibly TRBD1 or TRBD2 (6 bases each). V lost 0 bases and J lost 2, with 8 bases in between. The germline gives CDR1 SGHTA, CDR2 FQGNSA. The CDR3 contains 15 residues. The CDR3 DNA is TGTGCCAGCAGCTTAGCCGGGGGCCCCTACAATGAGCAGTTCTTC. Translated: CASSLAGGPYNEQFF.

V is TRBV6-6 and J is TRBJ2-4; D unresolved. CDR1 is MNHNY, CDR2 SVGAGI, per germline (reference sequence). V dropped 6 bases and J dropped 5 bases, with 8 bases sitting between them. The CDR3 contains 12 residues. CDR3 in amino acids: CASSRIQNIQYF. The CDR3 region has the DNA TGTGCCAGCAGCCGGATCCAAAACATTCAGTACTTC.

This chain uses TRBV29-1 with TRBJ2-5; 11 nucleotides agree with TRBD2. Per the germline V gene, CDR1 is SQVTM and CDR2 is ANQGSEA. V lost 1 base, J lost 1 base, and 5 bases stayed unmatched. The CDR3 covers 16 residues. Written as DNA, the CDR3 is TGCAGCGTTGAAGTGGGGCTAGCGGGGGGCCAAGAGACCCAGTACTTC. Its translation is CSVEVGLAGGQETQYF. The complete variable domain, with remaining parts taken from reference TRBV29-1 and TRBJ2-5, reads SAVISQKPSRDICQRGTSLTIQCQVDSQVTMMFWYRQQPGQSLTLIATANQGSEATYESGFVIDKFPISRPNLTFSTLTVSNMSPEDSSIYLCSVEVGLAGGQETQYFGPGTRLLVL.

About this clone itself: One junction end does not reproduce the germline sequence, and a read error may be involved. The rearrangement links TRBV6-5 to TRBJ2-1; 7 nucleotides agree with TRBD1. CDR1 and CDR2 from the germline V gene are MNHEY and SVGAGI. The CDR3 is made up of 13 amino acids. In nucleotides, the CDR3 is TGTGCCAGCAGCCCGACAGGGTGGACTCATTCGATCTTC. Translation: CASSPTGWTHSIF.

J is TRBJ1-5 and V is TRBV6-1; D perhaps matches TRBD1 (5 bases). CDR1 is MNHNS, CDR2 SASEGT, per germline. V lost 7 bases to trimming and J lost 4 bases, with 17 bases between them. CDR3 length: 15 amino acids. The DNA of the CDR3 is TGTGCCAGCACCCCGGGCGACAGAGAGAATCAGCCCCAGCATTTT. Its translation: CASTPGDRENQPQHF.

The rearrangement links TRBV10-1 to TRBJ1-2; no reliable D call. V shed 3 bases and J shed 8 bases, with 10 bases lying between them. The CDR3 contains 12 residues. Germline assignment: CDR1 WNHNN and CDR2 SYGVQD (reference sequence). The CDR3 nucleotides are TGCGCCAGCAGTGACTCCGGGGTCGGCTACACCTTC. Translated: CASSDSGVGYTF.

This clone showed up just a few times. The chain joins TRBV5-4 to TRBJ1-1, with D perhaps matching TRBD1 (6 bases). The CDR3 is 14 residues long. Per germline, CDR1 SGHNT and CDR2 YYREEE (reference sequence). V lost 2 bases and J lost 1, with 9 bases in between. The CDR3 DNA is TGTGCCAGCAGCTTAACAGGGCCGAACACTGAAGCTTTCTTT. This sequence encodes CASSLTGPNTEAFF.

The rearrangement joins TRBV18 to TRBJ2-7; the match to TRBD1 covers 9 bases. The V gene end was trimmed by 4 bases and the J gene end by 5 bases; junction bases not matched to a gene: 6. The CDR3 runs 14 residues. Per germline, CDR1 KGHSH and CDR2 LQKENI. CDR3 residues: CASSRGQGRNEQYF. CDR3 nucleotide sequence: TGTGCCAGCTCACGGGGACAGGGTAGGAACGAGCAGTACTTC.

The rearrangement uses TRBV6-1 and TRBJ2-1; 13 positions agree with TRBD2. The CDR3 contains 16 residues. In germline, CDR1 is MNHNS, CDR2 SASEGT. The J segment lost 8 bases and the V segment lost 5 bases, leaving 9 bases of the junction unmatched. The CDR3 reads CASSQEGTSGVYEQFF. The CDR3 DNA reads as TGTGCCAGCAGTCAAGAAGGGACTAGCGGGGTATATGAGCAGTTCTTC.

A remark on this clone: This same CDR3 is encoded by further DNA sequences in the sample. The CDR3 bases are TGCGCCAGCAGCCAAGTAACTAGCGGGAGTTACGAGCAGTACTTC. Amino acid sequence: CASSQVTSGSYEQYF. This chain connects TRBV4-3 to TRBJ2-7; 11 nucleotides align to TRBD2. V lost 1 base to trimming and J lost 4 bases; unmatched junction nucleotides: 3. The CDR3 is 15 amino acids. Germline V gene sequence: CDR1 LGHNA, CDR2 YSLEER.

The rearrangement joins TRBV11-3 to TRBJ1-4; the match to TRBD1 covers 7 bases. The germline gives CDR1 SGHNT, CDR2 YENEEA. Trimming removed 5 bases from V and 3 bases from J; junction bases left unmatched: 6. The CDR3 consists of 15 residues. CDR3 in amino acids: CASSPTTGPNEKLFF. CDR3 coding DNA: TGTGCCAGCAGCCCAACGACAGGGCCTAATGAAAAACTGTTTTTT.

This chain joins TRBV6-5 and TRBJ2-7; D may be TRBD1 (5 bases). The length of the CDR3 is 15 residues. Deletions cut 0 bases from V and 1 base from J, with 10 bases between. The V gene's germline CDR1 is MNHEY and CDR2 SVGAGI. The CDR3 DNA is TGTGCCAGCAGTTACTCCTTGACAGCTTCCTACGAGCAGTACTTC. It translates to CASSYSLTASYEQYF.

This clone was observed once. Within the sample, other DNA sequences also encode this same CDR3. The chain joins TRBV30 to TRBJ1-4; D remains ambiguous. Germline CDR1 reads GTSNPN; CDR2 reads SVGIG (reference sequence). The CDR3 is 12 residues long. V dropped 0 bases and J dropped 8 bases, with 7 bases sitting between them. Written as DNA, the CDR3 is TGTGCCTGGAGTGTATTCCGGGAAAAACTGTTTTTT. This translates into CAWSVFREKLFF.

In the case of this clone: The same CDR3 can be traced to other DNA sequences in this sample. V and J are TRBV2 and TRBJ2-3, with TRBD1 identical over 7 bases. Looked up from germline, CDR1 is SNHLY and CDR2 is FYNNEI. The trim removed 7 bases at V and 2 bases at J, leaving 6 bases unmatched. CDR3 size: 14 residues. The CDR3 sequence is CASKRDSNTDTQYF. CDR3 DNA: TGTGCCAGCAAAAGGGACAGCAACACAGATACGCAGTATTTT.